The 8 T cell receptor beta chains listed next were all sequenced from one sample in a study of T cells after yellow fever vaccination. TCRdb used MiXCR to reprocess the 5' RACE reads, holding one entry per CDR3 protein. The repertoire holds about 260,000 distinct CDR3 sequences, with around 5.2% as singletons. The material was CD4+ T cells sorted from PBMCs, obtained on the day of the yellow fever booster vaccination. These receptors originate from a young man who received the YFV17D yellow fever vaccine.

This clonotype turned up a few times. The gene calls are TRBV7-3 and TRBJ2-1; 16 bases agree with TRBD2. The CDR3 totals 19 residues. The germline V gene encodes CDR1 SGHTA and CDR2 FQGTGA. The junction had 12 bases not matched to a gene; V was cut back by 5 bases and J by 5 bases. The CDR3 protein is CASSRGTSGGAFIDNEQFF. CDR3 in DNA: TGTGCCAGCAGCAGAGGGACTAGCGGGGGGGCCTTTATCGACAATGAGCAGTTCTTC.

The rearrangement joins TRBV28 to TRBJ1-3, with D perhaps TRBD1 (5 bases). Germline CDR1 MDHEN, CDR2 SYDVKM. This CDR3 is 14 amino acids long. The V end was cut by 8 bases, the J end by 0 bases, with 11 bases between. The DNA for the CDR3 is TGTGCCAGCGGGGCCGGGGGCTCTGGAAACACCATATATTTT. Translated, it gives CASGAGGSGNTIYF.

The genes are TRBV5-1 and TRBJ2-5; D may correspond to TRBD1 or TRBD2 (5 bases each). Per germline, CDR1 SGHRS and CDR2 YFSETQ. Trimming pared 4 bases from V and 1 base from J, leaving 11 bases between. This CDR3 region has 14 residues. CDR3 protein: CASSRGRIQETQYF. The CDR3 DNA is TGCGCCAGCAGCCGGGGACGGATCCAAGAGACCCAGTACTTC.

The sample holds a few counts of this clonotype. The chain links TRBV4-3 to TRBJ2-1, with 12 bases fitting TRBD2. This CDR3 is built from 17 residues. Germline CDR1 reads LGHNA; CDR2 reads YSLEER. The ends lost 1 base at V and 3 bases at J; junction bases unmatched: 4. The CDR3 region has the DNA TGCGCCAGCAGCCAAGGAACTAGCGGGGGGTTCTACAATGAGCAGTTCTTC. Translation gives CASSQGTSGGFYNEQFF.

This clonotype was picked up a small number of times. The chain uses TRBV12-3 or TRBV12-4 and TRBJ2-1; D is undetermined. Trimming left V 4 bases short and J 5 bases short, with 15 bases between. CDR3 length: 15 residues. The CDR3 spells CASSSYFQKNNEQFF. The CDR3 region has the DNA TGTGCCAGCAGTTCCTATTTCCAAAAAAACAATGAGCAGTTCTTC.

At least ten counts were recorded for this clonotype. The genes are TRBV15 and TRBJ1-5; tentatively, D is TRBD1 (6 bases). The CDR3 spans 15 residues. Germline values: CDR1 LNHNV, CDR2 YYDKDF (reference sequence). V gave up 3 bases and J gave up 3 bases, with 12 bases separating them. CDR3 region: CATSRGGQFNQPQHF. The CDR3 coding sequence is TGTGCCACCAGCAGGGGAGGACAGTTCAATCAGCCCCAGCATTTT.

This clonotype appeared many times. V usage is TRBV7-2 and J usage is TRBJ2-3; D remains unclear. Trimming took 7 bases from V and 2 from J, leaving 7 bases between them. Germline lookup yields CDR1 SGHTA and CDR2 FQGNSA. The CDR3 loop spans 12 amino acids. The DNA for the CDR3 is TGTGCCAGCAACCTTAACACAGATACGCAGTATTTT. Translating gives CASNLNTDTQYF.

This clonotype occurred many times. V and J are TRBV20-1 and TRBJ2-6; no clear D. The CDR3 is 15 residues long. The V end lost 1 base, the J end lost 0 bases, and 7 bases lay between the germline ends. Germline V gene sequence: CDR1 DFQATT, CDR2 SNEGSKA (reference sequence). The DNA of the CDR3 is TGCAGTGCTAGAGGGACGTACTCTGGGGCCAACGTCCTGACTTTC. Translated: CSARGTYSGANVLTF.